This TCR beta chain is drawn from a study of control samples from healthy donors and cancer patients. Clones were sequenced by immunoSEQ multiplex PCR, and TCRdb holds only the in-frame ones, with some missing. The table shows about 190,000 clones, with approximately 90% occurring only once. J gave up 4 bases and V 3 bases, and 11 bases lay outside the gene matches. CDR3 length: 15 residues. Germline V lookup: CDR1 DFQATT, CDR2 SNEGSKA (reference sequence). The sequence was collected from a man aged 25-45 years in good health. The chain uses TRBV20-1 and TRBJ1-2, with TRBD1 matching 7 bases. The sequencing input was blood. The CDR3 sequence is CSASVTRQGFYGYTF. The CDR3 DNA reads as TGCAGTGCTAGTGTTACCCGACAGGGCTTCTATGGCTACACCTTC.